This TCR beta chain emerged from a study of CD8 T cells in ankylosing spondylitis. The V gene's germline CDR1 is SQVTM and CDR2 ANQGSEA. Trimming removed 2 bases from V and 0 bases from J; junction bases left unmatched: 3. This CDR3 region has 15 residues. One entry per CDR3 protein results from TCRdb running MiXCR on the 5' RACE reads. The repertoire holds approximately 25,000 distinct CDR3 sequences, about 17% seen once, with 25% to 30% in the top ten. The chain links TRBV29-1 to TRBJ2-2; TRBD1 aligns across 7 bases. Sample: blood. This receptor was taken from a male donor with ankylosing spondylitis or in good health (not recorded which). For the CDR3, the DNA is TGCAGCGTTGAAACGGGACAGCCGAACACCGGGGAGCTGTTTTTT. This sequence encodes CSVETGQPNTGELFF.